The 5 T cell receptor beta chains presented below share a single source sample, sequenced in a study of beta chain features in type 1 diabetes. Expressed TCRB transcripts were sequenced because the entire RNA isolate underwent reverse transcription. This table comes from immunoSEQ multiplex PCR, and its TCRdb copy is limited to in-frame clones, with some not included. The profile covers 970,000 or so clones, with roughly 15% appearing a single time and roughly 0.025% taken by the ten largest. Sequencing input: naive CD4+ T cells from blood. Receptors originate from a woman aged 18-35 years in good health.

This clone was picked up a small number of times. This sequence joins TRBV7-8 and TRBJ1-2, with a tentative D call TRBD1 (5 bases). Deletions cut 5 bases from V and 6 bases from J, with 13 bases between. Germline-derived CDR1 and CDR2 are SGHVS and FQNEAQ. The CDR3 loop spans 13 amino acids. The CDR3 DNA reads as TGTGCCAGCAGCCCTGTAGGGGCGAATGGCTACACCTTC. As protein: CASSPVGANGYTF.

V gene TRBV6-1 combines with J gene TRBJ2-7; TRBD1 matches 7 bases. V trimming: 4 bases; J trimming: 0 bases; junction bases outside the gene matches: 6. The germline V gene has CDR1 MNHNS and CDR2 SASEGT. The CDR3 spans 15 residues. Written as DNA, the CDR3 is TGTGCCAGCAGTGTGACAGGGTGGGACTCCTACGAGCAGTACTTC. Encoded protein: CASSVTGWDSYEQYF.

This clone was seen more than once but under ten times. This chain links TRBV6-6 with TRBJ2-7, with TRBD2 identical over 11 bases. J was trimmed by 2 bases and V by 5 bases; bases with no gene match: 5. CDR3 length: 15 amino acids. Germline-derived CDR1 and CDR2 are MNHNY and SVGAGI (reference sequence). The CDR3 loop is CASSNSGRGAYEQYF. The CDR3 coding sequence is TGTGCCAGCAGTAATAGCGGGAGGGGGGCCTACGAGCAGTACTTC.

V is TRBV9 and J is TRBJ1-2, with 8 positions matching TRBD1. J gave up 2 bases and V 3 bases, and 3 bases lay outside the gene matches. Germline assignment: CDR1 SGDLS and CDR2 YYNGEE. The CDR3 consists of 14 residues. The CDR3 loop reads CASSARQGNYGYTF. The CDR3 DNA is TGTGCCAGCAGCGCCCGACAGGGGAACTATGGCTACACCTTC.

This clone came up a few times. This same CDR3 is encoded by further DNA sequences in the sample. The rearrangement uses TRBV7-2 and TRBJ2-7; 7 bases align to TRBD2. The J segment lost 2 bases and the V segment lost 1 base, leaving 2 bases of the junction unmatched. From germline, CDR1 is SGHTA and CDR2 FQGNSA. This CDR3 is built from 14 residues. The CDR3 bases are TGTGCCAGCAGCTTAGAGCGGGGAGCCTACGAGCAGTACTTC. It specifies CASSLERGAYEQYF.